Described below is a single T cell receptor (beta chain) sequence and its context. Its antigen is unidentified. The sample comes from a study of post-analysis software for immune sequencing data. Study context: There were relapsing-remitting, secondary progressive and progressive-relapsing multiple sclerosis among the disease courses included. Overall study findings and caveats: Elevated frequency relative to controls characterized 4 or 5 TRBV segments in patients, TRBV5-6, TRBV5-1 and TRBV20-1 among them. The study found significantly lower normalized Chao1 diversity in multiple sclerosis patients than in controls.

cDNA libraries of TCR beta carried unique molecular identifiers. The source material, about 0.95 to 11 million T cells, gave rise to 500,000 or so cDNA molecules. TCRdb called the PCR reads again in MiXCR, with one record for every CDR3 protein. The data show approximately 360,000 distinct CDR3 sequences, with roughly 35% seen just once and 13% held by the top ten. Germline CDR1 reads MGHRA; CDR2 reads YSYEKL. The J segment lost 4 bases and the V segment lost 3 bases, leaving 6 bases of the junction unmatched. This CDR3 has 17 residues. The sequence derives from a girl aged 10 to 17 with multiple sclerosis. Sequencing input: blood. The V gene is TRBV4-1, the J gene TRBJ2-3; 14 bases are a match to TRBD2. CDR3 sequence: CASSHPGLAGGPDTQYF. The CDR3 nucleotides are TGCGCCAGCAGCCACCCCGGACTAGCGGGGGGCCCAGATACGCAGTATTTT.